The present T cell receptor beta chain was sequenced within a study of T cell responses to AZD1222 COVID-19 vaccine. The length of the CDR3 is 13 residues. V was pared by 6 bases and J by 1 base, with 7 bases between. CDR1 MNHNY and CDR2 SVGAGI come from the germline V gene (reference sequence). This clone was seen only once. Its cognate antigen is unknown. Method: immunoSEQ multiplex PCR; TCRdb's copy keeps in-frame clones and lacks some. Among 140,000 or so clones listed, approximately 90% were seen once. Study-level findings and limits: Across spike, vaccine-associated CD4 TCRs were found, dominant at 160-218 and 743-854.

This receptor was identified in an adult who received the AZD1222 COVID-19 vaccine. The input for sequencing was peripheral blood, taken 28 days after the second AZD1222 dose. This chain uses TRBV6-6 with TRBJ1-3; D unresolved. The CDR3 sequence is CASRRQSGNTIYF. The CDR3 DNA sequence: TGTGCCAGCAGGCGACAATCTGGAAACACCATATATTTT.